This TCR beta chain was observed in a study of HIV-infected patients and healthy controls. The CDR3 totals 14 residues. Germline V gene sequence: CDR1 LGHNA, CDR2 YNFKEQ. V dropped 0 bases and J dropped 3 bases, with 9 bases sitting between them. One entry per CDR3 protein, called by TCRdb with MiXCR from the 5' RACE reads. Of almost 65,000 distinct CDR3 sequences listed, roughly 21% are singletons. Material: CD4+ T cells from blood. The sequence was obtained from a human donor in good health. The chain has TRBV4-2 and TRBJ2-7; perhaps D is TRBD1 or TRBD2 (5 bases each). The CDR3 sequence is CASSQEGEYYEQYF. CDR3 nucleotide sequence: TGTGCCAGCAGCCAAGAGGGGGAGTACTACGAGCAGTACTTC.